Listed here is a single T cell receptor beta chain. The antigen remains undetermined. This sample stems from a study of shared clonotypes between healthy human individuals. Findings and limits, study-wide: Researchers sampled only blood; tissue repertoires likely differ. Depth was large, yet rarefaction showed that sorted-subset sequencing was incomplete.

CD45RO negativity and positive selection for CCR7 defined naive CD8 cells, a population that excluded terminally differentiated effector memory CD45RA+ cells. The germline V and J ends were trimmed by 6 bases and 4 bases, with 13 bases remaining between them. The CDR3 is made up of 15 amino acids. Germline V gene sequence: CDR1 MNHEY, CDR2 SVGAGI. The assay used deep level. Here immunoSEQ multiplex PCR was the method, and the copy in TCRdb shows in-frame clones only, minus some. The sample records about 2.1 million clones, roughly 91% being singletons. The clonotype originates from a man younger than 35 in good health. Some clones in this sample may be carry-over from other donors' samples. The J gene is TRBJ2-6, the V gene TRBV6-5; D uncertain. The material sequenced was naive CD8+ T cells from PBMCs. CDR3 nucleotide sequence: TGTGCCAGCAGGCCCGGGCCCACCGGGGCCAACGTCCTGACTTTC. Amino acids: CASRPGPTGANVLTF.